The 24 T cell receptor beta chains given below trace back to one sample, sequenced in a study of Ad26.COV2.S vaccination and SARS-CoV-2 variants. Treatment reported: 19 received Ad26.COV2.S at low or high dose, single or two shots; roughly 5 received placebo; per-sample allocation not given. Collection of samples fell on day 63 after the first vaccine or placebo injection. Sequencing was performed with immunoSEQ multiplex PCR; in TCRdb, only in-frame clones are kept and a portion is missing. This repertoire shows about 350,000 clones, 88% found once; its top ten account for around 6.4%. This sample comprised peripheral blood, obtained in a trial of Ad26.COV2.S vaccine versus placebo. These receptors came from a person aged 18-60 years who received the Ad26.COV2.S COVID-19 vaccine or a placebo.

This clone was seen a single time. This chain links TRBV7-2 with TRBJ2-1, with D possibly being TRBD2 (5 bases). The CDR3 runs 17 residues. Trimming pared 1 base from V and 6 bases from J, leaving 19 bases between. The germline CDR1 and CDR2 sequences are SGHTA and FQGNSA. The CDR3 DNA is TGTGCCAGCAGCTTAGAGGCCACTCGAGGGAGATCCAATGAGCAGTTCTTC. Translated, it gives CASSLEATRGRSNEQFF.

This sequence joins TRBV19 and TRBJ2-3, with 11 bases matching TRBD1. CDR1 and CDR2 (germline): LNHDA, SQIVND (reference sequence). CDR3 length equals 16 residues. Trimming at V came to 7 bases and at J to 6 bases, leaving 12 bases not matched to a gene. The CDR3 sequence: CASNRNFGTGGDTQYF. In DNA form, the CDR3 reads TGTGCCAGTAACCGCAACTTCGGGACAGGGGGTGATACGCAGTATTTT.

The chain employs TRBV25-1 and TRBJ2-7; perhaps D is TRBD1 or TRBD2 (6 bases each). V was trimmed by 6 bases and J by 1 base, leaving 10 bases between them. Germline values: CDR1 MGHDK, CDR2 SYGVNS. This CDR3 is 13 amino acids long. CDR3 DNA: TGTGCCAGCAGGGGGGCGGGATCCTACGAGCAGTACTTC. Its protein is CASRGAGSYEQYF.

The V and J genes are TRBV25-1 and TRBJ1-2, with D perhaps matching TRBD1 (6 bases). The CDR3 has 13 residues. The germline V and J ends were trimmed by 3 bases and 5 bases, with 10 bases remaining between them. The germline V gene encodes CDR1 MGHDK and CDR2 SYGVNS. This CDR3 is CASSELQGYGYTF. The CDR3 region has the DNA TGTGCCAGCAGTGAGCTACAGGGTTATGGCTACACCTTC.

This sequence joins TRBV6-5 and TRBJ2-1; TRBD1 agrees at 10 bases. Trimming at V came to 2 bases and at J to 9 bases, leaving 4 bases not matched to a gene. Germline V lookup: CDR1 MNHEY, CDR2 SVGAGI. This CDR3 is 14 amino acids long. The CDR3 loop reads CASSYGTGVTEQFF. DNA for the CDR3: TGTGCCAGCAGTTACGGGACAGGGGTTACTGAGCAGTTCTTC.

The chain employs TRBV18 and TRBJ1-4, with a tentative D call TRBD1 (5 bases). The CDR3 spans 15 residues. Germline V gene data show CDR1 as KGHSH and CDR2 as LQKENI. V lost 2 bases, J lost 5 bases, and 12 bases lay in between. CDR3 bases: TGTGCCAGCTCACCAAAGGGGACGGGCAATGAAAAACTGTTTTTT. Protein: CASSPKGTGNEKLFF.

The V and J genes are TRBV11-3 and TRBJ2-5, with D perhaps matching TRBD2 (6 bases). This CDR3 is 15 amino acids long. CDR1 and CDR2 (germline): SGHNT, YENEEA. The V end was cut by 0 bases, the J end by 1 base, with 9 bases between. CDR3 sequence reads: CASSLDSGVQETQYF. CDR3 DNA: TGTGCCAGCAGCTTAGATTCGGGGGTCCAAGAGACCCAGTACTTC.

The sample holds one count of this clone. The chain recombines TRBV7-2 with TRBJ1-2; 9 nucleotides line up with TRBD1. The V gene's germline CDR1 is SGHTA and CDR2 FQGNSA. V was clipped by 3 bases and J by 4 bases; unmatched bases: 9. The CDR3 totals 16 residues. As DNA, the CDR3 is TGTGCCAGCAGCTTCCCCCGGGACAGGGCGTCCTATGGCTACACCTTC. Encoded protein: CASSFPRDRASYGYTF.

The CDR3 DNA follows: TGTGCCAGCAGCTGGGGACAGGCGGATAATTCACCCCTCCACTTT. Protein product: CASSWGQADNSPLHF. V is TRBV5-4 and J is TRBJ1-6; TRBD1 matches 8 bases. V dropped 3 bases and J dropped 5; count of bases not matched to a gene: 4. Germline V gene lookup returns CDR1 SGHNT and CDR2 YYREEE (reference sequence). The CDR3 covers 15 residues.

This clone was seen a handful of times. The rearrangement joins TRBV21-1 to TRBJ2-3; the DNA was not compared with TRBD2, the D call given in the table. TRBV21-1 is described as a pseudogene. The CDR3 sequence is 15 residues long. This CDR3 is CASSPRGDRPDTQYF. As DNA, the CDR3 is TGTGCCAGCAGCCCTCGGGGAGACCGTCCAGATACGCAGTATTTT.

This clone was seen only once. The chain joins TRBV6-6 to TRBJ1-3, with 9 bases aligning to TRBD1. J gave up 3 bases and V 6 bases, and 9 bases lay outside the gene matches. Germline values: CDR1 MNHNY, CDR2 SVGAGI (reference sequence). This CDR3 is built from 16 residues. The CDR3 loop reads CASRATGGAGGNTIYF. The CDR3 DNA sequence: TGTGCCAGCAGGGCCACAGGGGGCGCGGGTGGAAACACCATATATTTT.

This clone was seen only once. The gene calls are TRBV13 and TRBJ1-5; weak D call: TRBD1 (6 bases). V gave up 8 bases and J gave up 6 bases, with 17 bases separating them. CDR1 and CDR2 from the germline V gene are PRHDT and FYEKMQ (reference sequence). This CDR3 region has 14 residues. CDR3 nucleotide sequence: TGTGCCAGCGGGACAAAGCACTTTTCTCAGCCCCAGCATTTT. Its protein is CASGTKHFSQPQHF.

The rearrangement uses TRBV27 and TRBJ1-1; perhaps TRBD1 as D (5 bases). The V gene lost 5 bases and the J gene lost 8 bases, with 18 bases spanning the gap. Germline V gene data show CDR1 as MNHEY and CDR2 as SMNVEV (reference sequence). The CDR3 consists of 14 residues. The CDR3 reads CASSTHMGGVEAFF. As DNA, the CDR3 is TGTGCCAGCAGTACCCACATGGGGGGGGTGGAAGCTTTCTTT.

This clone was seen once. CDR3: CASATGLAGHNEQFF. CDR3 DNA: TGTGCCAGCGCTACGGGGCTAGCGGGACACAATGAGCAGTTCTTC. V usage is TRBV6-5 and J usage is TRBJ2-1, with 9 bases matching TRBD2. J gave up 5 bases and V 8 bases, and 10 bases lay outside the gene matches. The CDR3 has 15 residues. The germline gives CDR1 MNHEY, CDR2 SVGAGI.

The J gene is TRBJ2-5, the V gene TRBV7-6, with D unclear. CDR1 and CDR2 (germline): SGHVS, FNYEAQ. Trimming removed 1 base from V and 7 bases from J, with 4 bases in between. There are 11 residues in the CDR3. CDR3 coding DNA: TGTGCCAGCAGCTTAGAAAGGACCCAGTACTTC. Residues: CASSLERTQYF.

The J gene is TRBJ2-2, the V gene TRBV29-1; a possible D gene is TRBD1 (5 bases). The V end was cut by 5 bases, the J end by 1 base, with 11 bases between. This CDR3 has 14 residues. Germline assignment: CDR1 SQVTM and CDR2 ANQGSEA. Here the CDR3 reads CSVMPGLNTGELFF. CDR3 bases: TGCAGCGTTATGCCAGGGCTGAACACCGGGGAGCTGTTTTTT.

The chain joins TRBV2 to TRBJ1-1; D gene unclear. The V gene lost 7 bases and the J gene lost 1 base, with 13 bases spanning the gap. Per germline, CDR1 SNHLY and CDR2 FYNNEI. This CDR3 is built from 14 residues. The CDR3 DNA reads TGTGCCAGCATGCTTTGGGTAACGAACACTGAAGCTTTCTTT. It specifies CASMLWVTNTEAFF.

The gene calls are TRBV14 and TRBJ2-5; D unclear. This CDR3 has 15 residues. V gave up 0 bases and J gave up 1 base, with 9 bases separating them. The germline V gene has CDR1 SGHDN and CDR2 FVKESK. The CDR3 protein is CASSQDIGPQETQYF. CDR3 in DNA: TGTGCCAGCAGCCAAGATATAGGACCCCAAGAGACCCAGTACTTC.

The V and J genes are TRBV12-3 or TRBV12-4 and TRBJ1-6; D is uncertain. V gave up 5 bases and J gave up 11 bases, with 13 bases separating them. The CDR3 is 13 residues long. CDR3 region: CASSRALGPPLHF. The CDR3 DNA is TGTGCCAGCAGTCGGGCCCTCGGCCCACCCCTCCACTTT.

The V call is TRBV4-3, the J call TRBJ1-3, with D uncertain. CDR1 and CDR2 from the germline V gene are LGHNA and YSLEER. The V gene lost 0 bases and the J gene lost 7 bases, with 13 bases spanning the gap. This CDR3 region has 15 residues. The CDR3 here is CASSQDPSPVNTIYF. CDR3 nucleotides: TGCGCCAGCAGCCAAGACCCCTCTCCGGTGAACACCATATATTTT.

This chain uses TRBV2 with TRBJ1-2, with D perhaps TRBD1 (6 bases). CDR3 length: 13 residues. Trimming left V 6 bases short and J 8 bases short, with 16 bases between. Germline V gene lookup returns CDR1 SNHLY and CDR2 FYNNEI. As DNA, the CDR3 is TGTGCCAGCAGGGAAACAGGGAACAAGGGCTACACCTTC. It codes for CASRETGNKGYTF.

V gene TRBV5-4 combines with J gene TRBJ1-1, with 8 bases aligning to TRBD1. This CDR3 has 17 residues. The germline gives CDR1 SGHNT, CDR2 YYREEE (reference sequence). The J segment lost 3 bases and the V segment lost 4 bases, leaving 14 bases of the junction unmatched. Here the CDR3 reads CASSPVPGQEGDTEAFF. DNA for the CDR3: TGTGCCAGCAGCCCCGTCCCGGGACAGGAAGGGGACACTGAAGCTTTCTTT.

The rearrangement joins TRBV6-5 to TRBJ1-2, with D possibly TRBD1 on 6 matching bases. CDR3 length: 13 residues. Deletions cut 8 bases from V and 5 bases from J, with 15 bases between. Germline V gene lookup returns CDR1 MNHEY and CDR2 SVGAGI. The CDR3 nucleotides are TGTGCCAGCCGAAGGGGCAGGGGATATGGCTACACCTTC. Its protein is CASRRGRGYGYTF.

This clone was found a few times. The chain links TRBV5-6 to TRBJ2-7; 9 bases agree with TRBD2. The V gene's germline CDR1 is SGHDT and CDR2 YYEEEE. With V trimmed by 3 bases and J by 7 bases, 17 bases remained unmatched. The length of the CDR3 is 17 residues. The CDR3 here is CASSYDPAGGPLGEQYF. The CDR3 DNA follows: TGTGCCAGCAGCTACGACCCCGCGGGAGGGCCACTAGGAGAGCAGTACTTC.